The entry that follows covers one T cell receptor beta chain sequence. This sample was taken from a study of T cell responses to AZD1222 COVID-19 vaccine. The CDR3 has 13 residues. V lost 0 bases to trimming and J lost 6 bases, with 8 bases between them. Germline assignment: CDR1 MNHNY and CDR2 SVGAGI (reference sequence). Profiling relied on immunoSEQ multiplex PCR, and the TCRdb table lists in-frame clones only, not all of them. The table shows more than 75,000 clones, with 80% to 90% occurring only once. The sample in question was peripheral blood, obtained 28 days after the second AZD1222 dose. The source is an adult who received the AZD1222 COVID-19 vaccine. V usage is TRBV6-6 and J usage is TRBJ1-2; D remains ambiguous. CDR3 DNA sequence: TGTGCCAGCAGTTACTCTGAGGAGAATGGCTACACCTTC. Translation gives CASSYSEENGYTF.